The 27 T cell receptor beta chains reported below all come from one sample, sequenced in a study of cytomegalovirus exposure and HLA in healthy donors. The PCR ran on 60 Vbeta and 13 Jbeta primers. Profiling relied on immunoSEQ multiplex PCR, and the TCRdb table lists in-frame clones only, not all of them. The profile covers over 250,000 clones, with about nine tenths appearing a single time and less than 4% taken by the ten largest. The specimen was PBMCs. These receptors all stem from a man between 35 and 55 years old in good health and CMV-seropositive.

This chain links TRBV6-1 with TRBJ2-2, with D perhaps matching TRBD1 (5 bases). Germline CDR1 reads MNHNS; CDR2 reads SASEGT. Trimming cost V 6 bases and J 13 bases, with 9 bases left between them. The CDR3 runs 10 residues. Here the CDR3 reads CASRFQGLFF. In DNA form, the CDR3 reads TGTGCCAGCAGATTTCAGGGGCTGTTTTTT.

This clone is a singleton in its sample. CDR3 bases: TGTGCCAGCAGTTTTAAGCCCAGGGTGGTTGTTACGAGGCAGTACTTC. This codes for CASSFKPRVVVTRQYF. J is TRBJ2-7 and V is TRBV28; TRBD1 is a possible D gene (5 bases). This CDR3 has 16 amino acids. The V gene's germline CDR1 is MDHEN and CDR2 SYDVKM. V was trimmed by 3 bases and J by 9 bases, leaving 24 bases between them.

This rearrangement joins TRBV7-6 to TRBJ2-3; 9 bases line up with TRBD2. J was trimmed by 3 bases and V by 5 bases; bases with no gene match: 3. The CDR3 totals 14 residues. Germline CDR1 SGHVS, CDR2 FNYEAQ. CDR3 nucleotide sequence: TGTGCCAGCAGCGCCGGACTAGCGACAGATACGCAGTATTTT. This translates into CASSAGLATDTQYF. The entire variable domain, with the rest obtained from reference TRBV7-6 and TRBJ2-3, is as follows: GAGVSQSPRYKVTKRGQDVALRCDPISGHVSLYWYRQALGQGPEFLTYFNYEAQQDKSGLPNDRFSAERPEGSISTLTIQRTEQRDSAMYRCASSAGLATDTQYFGPGTRLTVL.

The chain uses TRBV28 and TRBJ1-5, with D possibly being TRBD1 (6 bases). The CDR3 consists of 14 residues. Trimming removed 5 bases at V and 7 bases at J, with 15 bases between. Per germline, CDR1 MDHEN and CDR2 SYDVKM. The CDR3 DNA reads as TGTGCCAGCAGTCCGTACAGGGTCCCCCAGCCCCAGCATTTT. Amino acid sequence: CASSPYRVPQPQHF.

The chain is built from TRBV7-3 and TRBJ2-7, with D possibly TRBD2 on 5 matching bases. V was cut by 5 bases and J by 3 bases, with 11 bases left in between. CDR1 is SGHTA and CDR2 is FQGTGA in the germline V gene. The CDR3 spans 13 residues. CDR3 loop: CASSTVGGYEQYF. DNA for the CDR3: TGTGCCAGCAGCACAGTAGGAGGCTACGAGCAGTACTTC. Full variable domain (outside the CDR3, taken from reference TRBV7-3 and TRBJ2-7): GAGVSQTPSNKVTEKGKYVELRCDPISGHTALYWYRQSLGQGPEFLIYFQGTGAADDSGLPNDRFFAVRPEGSVSTLKIQRTERGDSAVYLCASSTVGGYEQYFGPGTRLTVT.

This chain connects TRBV29-1 to TRBJ2-2, with D perhaps matching TRBD1 (6 bases). V was shortened by 1 base and J by 6 bases, with 9 bases between the two germline ends. This CDR3 region has 13 residues. Germline CDR1 reads SQVTM; CDR2 reads ANQGSEA. The CDR3 here is CSVEGTAPGELFF. CDR3 DNA: TGCAGCGTTGAAGGGACAGCTCCCGGGGAGCTGTTTTTT.

This clone came up a few times. The rearrangement joins TRBV4-3 to TRBJ2-7, with D perhaps matching TRBD1 (5 bases). This CDR3 is 15 amino acids long. Germline CDR1 is LGHNA and CDR2 is YSLEER. Trimming cost V 2 bases and J 3 bases, with 14 bases left between them. The CDR3 sequence is CASSQNPGQGYEQYF. The CDR3 DNA reads TGCGCCAGCAGCCAAAACCCCGGCCAGGGCTACGAGCAGTACTTC.

CDR3 in DNA: TGTGCCAGCCACCTAGGCGGGAGGGGCGAGCAGTACTTC. It codes for CASHLGGRGEQYF. V is TRBV28 and J is TRBJ2-7, with 9 bases that match TRBD2. Germline values: CDR1 MDHEN, CDR2 SYDVKM. Trimming cost V 8 bases and J 6 bases; bases outside gene matches: 8. CDR3 length: 13 amino acids.

This chain connects TRBV28 to TRBJ1-4, with no clear D. Germline-derived CDR1 and CDR2 are MDHEN and SYDVKM. This CDR3 is 15 amino acids long. Deletions cut 6 bases from V and 0 bases from J, with 11 bases between. DNA for the CDR3: TGTGCCAGCAGCGGCCGGGATACAACTAATGAAAAACTGTTTTTT. This sequence encodes CASSGRDTTNEKLFF. Filled out from reference TRBV28 and TRBJ1-4, the complete variable domain reads DVKVTQSSRYLVKRTGEKVFLECVQDMDHENMFWYRQDPGLGLRLIYFSYDVKMKEKGDIPEGYSVSREKKERFSLILESASTNQTSMYLCASSGRDTTNEKLFFGSGTQLSVL.

The rearrangement links TRBV2 to TRBJ2-7; D remains unclear. The CDR3 extends over 12 amino acids. Per the germline V gene, CDR1 is SNHLY and CDR2 is FYNNEI. V was trimmed by 2 bases and J by 5 bases, leaving 7 bases between them. The CDR3 region has the DNA TGTGCCAGCAGTGAATACTTTAACGAGCAGTACTTC. This encodes CASSEYFNEQYF.

The V call is TRBV2, the J call TRBJ1-5, with 10 bases matching TRBD1. The CDR3 spans 16 residues. V lost 5 bases and J lost 3; bases outside the gene matches: 7. The germline CDR1 and CDR2 sequences are SNHLY and FYNNEI. CDR3 sequence (DNA): TGTGCCAGCAGTCGAGGGACAGGGGTTGTCAATCAGCCCCAGCATTTT. This sequence encodes CASSRGTGVVNQPQHF.

This clone appeared once. The chain links TRBV10-3 to TRBJ1-1; D is ambiguous. V gave up 3 bases and J gave up 5 bases, with 16 bases separating them. The CDR3 is made up of 15 amino acids. Looked up from germline, CDR1 is ENHRY and CDR2 is SYGVKD. CDR3 sequence: CAISDSAGIRTEAFF. The CDR3 DNA reads TGTGCCATCAGTGATAGCGCGGGTATCCGGACTGAAGCTTTCTTT.

The gene calls are TRBV28 and TRBJ2-1, with 9 bases aligning to TRBD1. Germline V gives CDR1 MDHEN, CDR2 SYDVKM. V lost 4 bases, J lost 8 bases, and 9 bases stayed unmatched. The CDR3 is 15 residues long. CDR3 region: CASSSSGTGNHEQFF. CDR3 nucleotides: TGTGCCAGCAGTTCCTCCGGGACAGGGAACCATGAGCAGTTCTTC.

The chain couples TRBV11-3 to TRBJ2-7; maybe TRBD1 (6 bases). CDR1 is SGHNT and CDR2 is YENEEA in the germline V gene. Deletions cut 5 bases from V and 1 base from J, with 12 bases between. The CDR3 length is 14 residues. The CDR3 nucleotides read TGTGCCAGCAGCCAAAAGAGGGGGTCCTACGAGCAGTACTTC. Protein product: CASSQKRGSYEQYF. The entire variable domain, with the rest obtained from reference TRBV11-3 and TRBJ2-7, is as follows: EAGVVQSPRYKIIEKKQPVAFWCNPISGHNTLYWYLQNLGQGPELLIRYENEEAVDDSQLPKDRFSAERLKGVDSTLKIQPAELGDSAVYLCASSQKRGSYEQYFGPGTRLTVT.

The rearrangement joins TRBV5-5 to TRBJ1-2; possible D gene TRBD1, 5 bases. The CDR3 is made up of 12 amino acids. Germline V gene data show CDR1 as SGHKS and CDR2 as YYEKEE (reference sequence). The V gene lost 1 base and the J gene lost 7 bases, with 8 bases spanning the gap. The chain's CDR3 is CASSLFGAGYTF. The CDR3 bases are TGTGCCAGCAGCTTGTTTGGGGCTGGCTACACCTTC.

The J gene is TRBJ1-1, the V gene TRBV7-2; a weak D match, TRBD1 (5 bases). CDR3 size: 12 residues. V was pared by 5 bases and J by 4 bases, with 8 bases between. In germline, CDR1 is SGHTA, CDR2 FQGNSA. Here the CDR3 reads CASSGGGTEAFF. As DNA, the CDR3 is TGTGCCAGCAGCGGGGGAGGCACTGAAGCTTTCTTT.

This clone was seen only a few times. The V and J genes are TRBV11-2 and TRBJ1-2, with D possibly TRBD1 on 5 matching bases. Trimming removed 5 bases at V and 5 bases at J, with 12 bases between. Looked up from germline, CDR1 is SGHAT and CDR2 is FQNNGV. There are 13 residues in the CDR3. The CDR3 region has the DNA TGTGCCAGCAGCACCTGGGGCCGGTATGGCTACACCTTC. Protein sequence: CASSTWGRYGYTF.

This clone was detected once. The chain combines TRBV7-3 with TRBJ1-1; D is ambiguous. The length of the CDR3 is 13 residues. V lost 5 bases, J lost 8 bases, and 15 bases lay in between. CDR1 is SGHTA, CDR2 FQGTGA, per germline. The CDR3: CASSVRPGGEAFF. DNA of the CDR3: TGTGCCAGCAGCGTTAGACCTGGAGGGGAAGCTTTCTTT.

This sequence joins TRBV7-9 and TRBJ2-7; TRBD2 matches 16 bases. In germline, CDR1 is SEHNR, CDR2 FQNEAQ (reference sequence). Losses at the gene ends were 5 bases for V and 3 bases for J; bases not matched to a gene: 13. The CDR3 extends over 19 amino acids. DNA of the CDR3: TGTGCCAGCAGCCCCCCCAGGGTGGGACTAGCGGGAGGGGGCTACGAGCAGTACTTC. Translation: CASSPPRVGLAGGGYEQYF.

This clone was recorded once. This rearrangement joins TRBV9 to TRBJ1-1; a weak D match, TRBD1 (5 bases). Germline CDR1 and CDR2: SGDLS and YYNGEE. Trimming shortened V by 2 bases and J by 7 bases, and 15 bases separated the two germline ends. The CDR3 covers 14 residues. CDR3 coding DNA: TGTGCCAGCAGCGTGATAGGGGAGGGCTATGAAGCTTTCTTT. Its translation is CASSVIGEGYEAFF.

The chain carries TRBV7-2 and TRBJ2-7; 8 bases are a match to TRBD1. The CDR3 sequence is 14 residues long. V trimming: 4 bases; J trimming: 3 bases; junction bases outside the gene matches: 5. CDR1 and CDR2 (germline): SGHTA, FQGNSA. The CDR3 reads CASSSGTGFYEQYF. DNA of the CDR3: TGTGCCAGCAGCTCCGGGACAGGTTTCTACGAGCAGTACTTC.

Remarks on this clone: At one end the junction does not follow the germline gene, possibly because of a read error. The chain is built from TRBV7-9 and TRBJ2-3, with D perhaps assigned TRBD1 or TRBD2 (5 bases each). The CDR3 consists of 14 residues. Germline loops: CDR1 SEHNR, CDR2 FQNEAQ (reference sequence). As DNA, the CDR3 is TGTTCCAGCAGCTTAGAGGGGAACACAGATACGCAGTATTTT. Encoded protein: CSSSLEGNTDTQYF.

The chain joins TRBV28 to TRBJ1-5, with 8 bases lining up with TRBD1. The V and J ends lost 6 bases and 6 bases, in that order; junction bases with no gene match: 1. The CDR3 has 12 amino acids. Per the germline V gene, CDR1 is MDHEN and CDR2 is SYDVKM. Written as DNA, the CDR3 is TGTGCCAGCAGGGACAGGGTTCAGCCCCAGCATTTT. Its protein product is CASRDRVQPQHF.

This chain connects TRBV10-1 to TRBJ2-3; TRBD2 aligns across 9 bases. Unmatched junction bases numbered 8, after V lost 5 bases and J lost 5 bases. CDR3 length: 15 residues. Germline V gene lookup returns CDR1 WNHNN and CDR2 SYGVQD (reference sequence). The DNA of the CDR3 is TGCGCCAGCAGTAACAAGAGGACTAGCGAAGATACGCAGTATTTT. This codes for CASSNKRTSEDTQYF.

The V gene is TRBV29-1, the J gene TRBJ1-1, with D maybe TRBD1 (6 bases). This CDR3 region has 14 residues. Looked up from germline, CDR1 is SQVTM and CDR2 is ANQGSEA. V lost 2 bases and J 5 bases, leaving 15 bases between the germline ends. The CDR3 DNA is TGCAGCGTTGAAAATTCAGGGGTTAGGACTGAAGCTTTCTTT. Protein product: CSVENSGVRTEAFF.

V gene TRBV5-6 combines with J gene TRBJ2-7; D is unresolved. The CDR3 loop spans 14 amino acids. The V end was cut by 0 bases, the J end by 6 bases, with 13 bases between. Germline values: CDR1 SGHDT, CDR2 YYEEEE. The DNA for the CDR3 is TGTGCCAGCAGCTTGGAGGCAGGAATTCGCGAGCAGTACTTC. Translating it yields CASSLEAGIREQYF.

This clone was observed a single time. The J gene is TRBJ1-2, the V gene TRBV27; 10 positions match TRBD1. Per the germline V gene, CDR1 is MNHEY and CDR2 is SMNVEV (reference sequence). The CDR3 consists of 15 residues. The V gene end was trimmed by 5 bases and the J gene end by 1 base; junction bases not matched to a gene: 4. CDR3 DNA: TGTGCCAGCAGTCCCTGGGACAGGGGTAACTATGGCTACACCTTC. This gives the protein CASSPWDRGNYGYTF.